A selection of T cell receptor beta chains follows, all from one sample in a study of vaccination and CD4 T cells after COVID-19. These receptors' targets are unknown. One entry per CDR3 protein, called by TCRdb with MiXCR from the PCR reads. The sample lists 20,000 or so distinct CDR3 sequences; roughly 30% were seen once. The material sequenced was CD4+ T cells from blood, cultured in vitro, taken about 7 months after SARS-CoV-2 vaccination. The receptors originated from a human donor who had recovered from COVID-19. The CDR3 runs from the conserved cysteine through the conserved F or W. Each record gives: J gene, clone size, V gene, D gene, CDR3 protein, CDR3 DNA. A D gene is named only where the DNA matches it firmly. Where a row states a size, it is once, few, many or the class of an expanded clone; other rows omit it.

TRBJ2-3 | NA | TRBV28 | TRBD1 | CASSSPGQGPDTQYF | TGTGCCAGCAGCTCCCCGGGACAGGGGCCAGATACGCAGTATTTT
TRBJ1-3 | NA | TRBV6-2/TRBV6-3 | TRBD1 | CASSRTGASGNTIYF | TGTGCCAGCAGTAGAACAGGGGCCTCTGGAAACACCATATATTTT
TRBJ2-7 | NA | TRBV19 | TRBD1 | CASSKTGAYEQYF | TGTGCCAGTAGCAAAACAGGGGCCTACGAGCAGTACTTC
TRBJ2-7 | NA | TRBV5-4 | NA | CASSYSVSSSYEQYF | TGTGCCAGCAGCTATAGCGTGAGTTCCTCCTACGAGCAGTACTTC
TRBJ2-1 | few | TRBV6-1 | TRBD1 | CASSGTGGWGDSHEQFF | TGTGCCAGCAGTGGGACAGGGGGCTGGGGAGATAGCCATGAGCAGTTCTTC
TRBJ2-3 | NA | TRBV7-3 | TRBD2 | CASSSGLAGGTDTQYF | TGTGCCAGCAGCTCGGGACTAGCGGGAGGGACAGATACGCAGTATTTT
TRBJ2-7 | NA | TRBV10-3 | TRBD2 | CAIRPLAGEQYF | TGTGCCATCAGGCCCCTAGCGGGCGAGCAGTACTTC
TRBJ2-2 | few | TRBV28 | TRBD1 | CASSYRDSRATGELFF | TGTGCCAGCAGTTACCGGGACAGTCGGGCCACCGGGGAGCTGTTTTTT
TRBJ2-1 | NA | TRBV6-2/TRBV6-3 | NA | CASRNPSGSSYNEQFF | TGTGCCAGCAGAAACCCCTCCGGGAGCTCCTACAATGAGCAGTTCTTC
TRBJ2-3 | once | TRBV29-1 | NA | CSVEGRARGTDTQYF | TGCAGCGTTGAAGGGAGGGCCCGGGGCACAGATACGCAGTATTTT
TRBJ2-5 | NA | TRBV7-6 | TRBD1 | CASSFMDRAETQYF | TGTGCTAGCAGCTTTATGGACAGGGCAGAGACCCAGTACTTC
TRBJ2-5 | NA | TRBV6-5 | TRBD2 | CASSSLTSVSGTQYF | TGTGCCAGCAGTTCTCTGACTAGCGTTTCCGGGACCCAGTACTTC
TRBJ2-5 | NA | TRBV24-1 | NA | CATSDKDSQETQYF | TGTGCCACCAGTGATAAAGACAGTCAAGAGACCCAGTACTTC
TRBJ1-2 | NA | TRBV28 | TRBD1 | CASSPGQHYGYTF | TGTGCCAGCAGCCCGGGACAGCACTATGGCTACACCTTC
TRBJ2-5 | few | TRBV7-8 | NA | CASSSSSEKETQYF | TGTGCCAGCAGTTCCTCATCCGAAAAAGAGACCCAGTACTTC
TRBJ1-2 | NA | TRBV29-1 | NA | CSVESGPSSGYTF | TGCAGCGTTGAATCCGGGCCTAGCTCTGGCTACACCTTC
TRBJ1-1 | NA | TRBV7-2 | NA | CASSTARGRSTEAFF | TGTGCCAGCAGCACAGCGCGGGGGCGGAGCACTGAAGCTTTCTTT
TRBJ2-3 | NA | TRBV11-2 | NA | CASSPGLRDTQYF | TGTGCCAGCAGCCCTGGATTGAGAGATACGCAGTATTTT
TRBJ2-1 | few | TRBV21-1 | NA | CASSKGYSGRYKDEQFF | TGTGCCAGCAGCAAAGGTTACAGCGGGAGGTACAAGGATGAGCAGTTCTTC
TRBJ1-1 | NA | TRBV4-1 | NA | CAAGTKDTEAFF | TGCGCCGCGGGAACGAAGGACACTGAAGCTTTCTTT
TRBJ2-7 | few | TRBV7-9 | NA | CASSLSVVTYEQYF | TGTGCCAGCAGCTTGAGTGTAGTGACCTACGAGCAGTACTTC
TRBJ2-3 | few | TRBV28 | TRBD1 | CASRSWDREADTQYF | TGTGCCAGCAGAAGTTGGGACAGGGAGGCAGATACGCAGTATTTT
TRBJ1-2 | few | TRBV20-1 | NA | CSARDWAGVNYGYTF | TGCAGTGCTAGAGATTGGGCAGGGGTAAACTATGGCTACACCTTC
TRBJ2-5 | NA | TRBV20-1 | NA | CSARDRRGPTETQYF | TGCAGTGCTAGAGATCGGAGAGGCCCAACAGAGACCCAGTACTTC
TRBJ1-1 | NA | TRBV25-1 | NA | CASSEFGVGAFF | TGTGCCAGCAGTGAATTTGGAGTGGGGGCTTTCTTT
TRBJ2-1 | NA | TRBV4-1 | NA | CASSQALVGSYNEQFF | TGCGCCAGCAGCCAAGCCTTGGTAGGCTCCTACAATGAGCAGTTCTTC
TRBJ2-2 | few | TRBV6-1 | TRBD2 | CASNPYGGTNTGELFF | TGTGCCAGCAATCCCTACGGGGGGACGAACACCGGGGAGCTGTTTTTT
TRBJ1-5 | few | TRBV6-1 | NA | CASSRNSNQPQHF | TGTGCCAGCAGCCGGAATAGCAATCAGCCCCAGCATTTT
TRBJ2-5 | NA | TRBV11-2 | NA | CASTSLGWGQQETQYF | TGTGCCAGCACCTCCCTCGGCTGGGGACAACAAGAGACCCAGTACTTC
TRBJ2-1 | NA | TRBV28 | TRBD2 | CASSFSGRARNEQFF | TGTGCCAGCAGTTTTTCCGGGAGGGCCAGGAATGAGCAGTTCTTC
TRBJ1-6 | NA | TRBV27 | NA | CASSPFRESSYNSPLHF | TGTGCCAGCAGCCCCTTCAGGGAGAGCTCCTATAATTCACCCCTCCACTTT
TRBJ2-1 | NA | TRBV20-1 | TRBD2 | CSARDPRTSGSGNEQFF | TGCAGTGCTAGAGACCCAAGAACTAGCGGGAGTGGCAATGAGCAGTTCTTC
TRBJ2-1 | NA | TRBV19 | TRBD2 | CASSSLAGGWYNEQFF | TGTGCCAGTAGTTCACTAGCGGGAGGGTGGTACAATGAGCAGTTCTTC
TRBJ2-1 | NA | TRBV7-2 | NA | CASSPEAPTNNGQFF | TGTGCCAGCAGCCCCGAGGCGCCTACTAACAATGGGCAGTTCTTC
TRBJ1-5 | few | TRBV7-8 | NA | CASSGGARINQPQHF | TGTGCCAGCAGCGGCGGGGCGAGGATCAATCAGCCCCAGCATTTT
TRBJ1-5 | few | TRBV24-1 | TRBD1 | CATSDPRQGLYQPQHF | TGTGCCACCAGTGACCCCCGACAGGGATTATATCAGCCCCAGCATTTT
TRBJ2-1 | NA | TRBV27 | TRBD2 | CASSLRLARVNEQFF | TGTGCCAGCAGTTTAAGACTAGCGAGGGTGAATGAGCAGTTCTTC
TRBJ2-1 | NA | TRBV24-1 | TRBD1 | CATSDPGQGTTYNEQFF | TGTGCCACCAGTGACCCTGGACAGGGGACGACCTACAATGAGCAGTTCTTC
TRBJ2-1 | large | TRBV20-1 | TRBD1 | CSARMTGDVGNEQFF | TGCAGTGCTAGGATGACAGGGGATGTTGGCAATGAGCAGTTCTTC
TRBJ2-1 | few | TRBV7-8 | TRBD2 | CASSHGLAAYNEQFF | TGTGCCAGCAGCCACGGACTAGCGGCTTACAATGAGCAGTTCTTC
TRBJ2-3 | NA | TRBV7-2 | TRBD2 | CASSFGLARSSTDTQYF | TGTGCCAGCAGCTTCGGACTAGCTAGATCTAGCACAGATACGCAGTATTTT
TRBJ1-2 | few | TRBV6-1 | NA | CASSENTGPYGYTF | TGTGCCAGCAGTGAGAACACAGGGCCCTATGGCTACACCTTC
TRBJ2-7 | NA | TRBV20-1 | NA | CSAKNVGVSYEQYF | TGCAGTGCTAAGAATGTCGGGGTGTCCTACGAGCAGTACTTC
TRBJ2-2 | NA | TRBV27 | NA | CASIGVDTRELFF | TGTGCCAGCATCGGGGTCGACACCAGGGAGCTGTTTTTT
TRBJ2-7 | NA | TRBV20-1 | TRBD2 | CSAPDRGGTSGYEQYF | TGCAGTGCACCGGACAGAGGCGGGACTAGCGGATACGAGCAGTACTTC
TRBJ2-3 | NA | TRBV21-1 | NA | CASSKGLERPKGNTQYF | TGTGCCAGCAGCAAGGGACTAGAGAGACCAAAGGGAAATACGCAGTATTTT
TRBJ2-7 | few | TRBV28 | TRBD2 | CASSGGRASYEQYF | TGTGCCAGCAGTGGGGGGAGGGCCTCCTACGAGCAGTACTTC
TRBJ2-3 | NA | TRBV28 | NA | CASRVPLGTDTQYF | TGTGCCAGCAGGGTCCCGCTTGGGACGGATACGCAGTATTTT
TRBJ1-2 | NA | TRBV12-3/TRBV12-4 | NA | CASSQNTREGRF | TGTGCCAGCAGTCAAAATACCCGGGAAGGACGCTTC
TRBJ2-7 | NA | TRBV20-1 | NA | CSAAIRGGVSYEQYF | TGCAGTGCTGCAATCCGGGGAGGTGTGAGCTACGAGCAGTACTTC
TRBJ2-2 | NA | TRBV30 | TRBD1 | CAWRVRAGGNTGELFF | TGTGCCTGGAGAGTCCGGGCAGGGGGTAACACCGGGGAGCTGTTTTTT
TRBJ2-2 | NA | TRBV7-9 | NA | CASRNTGSPGELFF | TGTGCCAGCAGGAACACAGGGTCCCCCGGGGAGCTGTTTTTT
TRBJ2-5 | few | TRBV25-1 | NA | CASSALRTAGQYF | TGTGCCAGCAGTGCCCTCCGGACAGCAGGCCAGTACTTC
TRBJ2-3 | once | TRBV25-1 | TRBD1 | CASSESRAGGRDTQYF | TGTGCCAGCAGTGAATCCCGGGCAGGGGGCCGAGATACGCAGTATTTT